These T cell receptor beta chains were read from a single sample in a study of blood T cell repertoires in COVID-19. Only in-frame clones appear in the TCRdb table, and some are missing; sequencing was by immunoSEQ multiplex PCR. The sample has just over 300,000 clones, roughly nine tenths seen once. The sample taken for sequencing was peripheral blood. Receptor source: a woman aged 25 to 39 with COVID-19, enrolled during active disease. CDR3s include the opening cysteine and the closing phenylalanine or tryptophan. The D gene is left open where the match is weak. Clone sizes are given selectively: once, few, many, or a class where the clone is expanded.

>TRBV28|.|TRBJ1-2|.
TGTGCCAGCAGTCGGGACTTAACTGTATATGGCTACACCTTC
CASSRDLTVYGYTF
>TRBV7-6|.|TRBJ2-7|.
TGTGCCAGCAGCTTATCACAGGGATACGAGCAGTACTTC
CASSLSQGYEQYF
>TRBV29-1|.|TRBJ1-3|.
TGCAGCGTGGTGCATCCAGGGGCTGGAAACACCATATATTTT
CSVVHPGAGNTIYF
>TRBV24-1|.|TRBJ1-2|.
TGTGCCACCAGTGACTCCGGACGGAGGGAATTCGATGGCTACACCTTC
CATSDSGRREFDGYTF
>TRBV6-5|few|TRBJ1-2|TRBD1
TGTGCCAGCAGCCGGGGACAGGGCCCACGGGGCTACACCTTC
CASSRGQGPRGYTF
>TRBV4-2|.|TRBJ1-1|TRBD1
TGTGCCAGCAGCCAAGTCCCGGGACAGGGGAACACTGAAGCTTTCTTT
CASSQVPGQGNTEAFF
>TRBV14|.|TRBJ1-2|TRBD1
TGTGCCAGCAGCCAAGATTACGGACAGGGGGCGGCTGGCTACACCTTC
CASSQDYGQGAAGYTF
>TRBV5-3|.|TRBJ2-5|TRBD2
TGTGCCAGAAGCCCCCCTCGGCGGGGGGGCCTAGAGACCCAGTACTTC
CARSPPRRGGLETQYF
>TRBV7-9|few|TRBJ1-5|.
TGTGCCAGCAGCCCCGGGGGTCAGCCCCAGCATTTT
CASSPGGQPQHF
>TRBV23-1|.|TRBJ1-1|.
TGCGCCAGCAGCCTAGGTGAAGGGGCTCACACTGAAGCTTTCTTT
CASSLGEGAHTEAFF
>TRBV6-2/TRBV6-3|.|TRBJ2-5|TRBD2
TGTGCCAGCAGTTATCGAGGACTAGCGGGGGGGACCCAGTACTTC
CASSYRGLAGGTQYF
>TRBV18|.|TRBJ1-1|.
TGTGCCAGCTCACGTCTCGGACAGCGACTGAACACTGAAGCTTTCTTT
CASSRLGQRLNTEAFF
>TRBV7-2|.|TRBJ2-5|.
TGTGCCAGCAGCTTAGGACTACCAACACGGCACGAGACCCAGTACTTC
CASSLGLPTRHETQYF
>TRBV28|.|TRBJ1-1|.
TGTGCCAGCAGTCCCTCGGGGGAGAACACTGAAGCTTTCTTT
CASSPSGENTEAFF
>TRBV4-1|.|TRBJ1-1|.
TGCGCCAGCAGCCAAGACCAGGGAATCATTGAAGCTTTCTTT
CASSQDQGIIEAFF
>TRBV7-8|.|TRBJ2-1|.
TGTGCCAGCATTCTGGGCAACTCCTACAATGAGCAGTTCTTC
CASILGNSYNEQFF
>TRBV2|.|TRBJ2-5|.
TGTGCCAGCTGCAGGGTACAAGAGACCCAGTACTTC
CASCRVQETQYF
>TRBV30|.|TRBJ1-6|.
TGTGCCTGGAAGGGGGAATACAATTCACCCCTCCACTTT
CAWKGEYNSPLHF
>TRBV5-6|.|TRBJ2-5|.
TGTGCCAGCAGCCACGGCCGGCCAGCAGGGGAGACCCAGTACTTC
CASSHGRPAGETQYF
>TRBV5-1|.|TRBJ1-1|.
TGCGCCAGCAGCTCGCAGACAGGTAACACTGAAGCTTTCTTT
CASSSQTGNTEAFF
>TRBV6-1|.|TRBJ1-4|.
TGTGCCAGCAGTGTACGCTCGCAGGGAACTAATGAAAAACTGTTTTTT
CASSVRSQGTNEKLFF
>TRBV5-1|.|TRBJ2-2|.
TGCGCCAGCAGCTTGGGGGCAGGCATGAAAGCCGGGGAGCTGTTTTTT
CASSLGAGMKAGELFF
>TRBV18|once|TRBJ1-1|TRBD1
TGTGCCAGCTCACCTCTCCGACAGGGGACGATGAACACTGAAGCTTTCTTT
CASSPLRQGTMNTEAFF
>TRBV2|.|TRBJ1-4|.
TGTGCCAGCACTCCGGCGACTAAAAATGAAAAACTGTTTTTT
CASTPATKNEKLFF
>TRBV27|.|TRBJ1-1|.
TGTGCCAGCAGTTCCCTAATGAACACTGAAGCTTTCTTT
CASSSLMNTEAFF
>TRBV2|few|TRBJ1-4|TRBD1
TGTGCCAGCAGTGAAAACTTAGGGACAGCAACTAATGAAAAACTGTTTTTT
CASSENLGTATNEKLFF
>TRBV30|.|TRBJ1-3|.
TGTGCCTGGAGGAGGGGGGGAAACACCATATATTTT
CAWRRGGNTIYF
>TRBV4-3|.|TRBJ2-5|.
TGCGCCAGCAGCCAACGACGGGGGGCCGGAGAGACCCAGTACTTC
CASSQRRGAGETQYF
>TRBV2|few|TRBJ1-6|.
TGTGCCAGCAGCCTTGTTGGCTGGAAAGGGGATTCACCCCTCCACTTT
CASSLVGWKGDSPLHF
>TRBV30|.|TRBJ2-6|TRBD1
TGTGCCTGGAGTCGGACAGGGGTCCTAGGTGGGGCCAACGTCCTGACTTTC
CAWSRTGVLGGANVLTF
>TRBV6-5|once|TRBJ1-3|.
TGTGCCAGCAGTTACACGGGACAACTGTGGAACACCATATATTTT
CASSYTGQLWNTIYF
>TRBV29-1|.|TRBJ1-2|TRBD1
TGCAGCGCCGGGCAGGGGGCCGGCTATGGCTACACCTTC
CSAGQGAGYGYTF
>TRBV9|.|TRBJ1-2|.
TGTGCCAGCAGCGTAATCCAGGAACCTAACTATGGCTACACCTTC
CASSVIQEPNYGYTF
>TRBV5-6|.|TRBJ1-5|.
TGTGCCAGCAGCACCAGGGTCTATAGCAATCAGCCCCAGCATTTT
CASSTRVYSNQPQHF
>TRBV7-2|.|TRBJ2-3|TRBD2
TGTGCCAGCAGCTTAGCAGGGACTAGCGGTAGCACAGATACGCAGTATTTT
CASSLAGTSGSTDTQYF
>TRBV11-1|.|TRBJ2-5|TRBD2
TGTGCCAGCAGCCGTAGCGGGGGGGCCCAAGAGACCCAGTACTTC
CASSRSGGAQETQYF
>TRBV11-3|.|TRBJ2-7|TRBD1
TGTGCCAGCAGCTTACCCGGGACAGGGTTGCAGCAGTACTTC
CASSLPGTGLQQYF
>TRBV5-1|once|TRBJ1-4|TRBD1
TGCGCCAGCAGCTTGGCCAAGACAGGGGGGAATGAAAAACTGTTTTTT
CASSLAKTGGNEKLFF
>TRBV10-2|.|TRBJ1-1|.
TGCGCCAGCACCAAACAGGGTGGCACTGAAGCTTTCTTT
CASTKQGGTEAFF
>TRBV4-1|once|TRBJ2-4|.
TGCGCCAGCAGCCGGGCCGGGGTTCAGTACTTC
CASSRAGVQYF
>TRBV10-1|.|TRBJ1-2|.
TGCGCCAGCAGTGACAGGAACTATGGCTACACCTTC
CASSDRNYGYTF
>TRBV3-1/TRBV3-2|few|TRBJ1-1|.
TGTGCCAGCAGCCGGTCGCCGTACGGGAACACTGAAGCTTTCTTT
CASSRSPYGNTEAFF
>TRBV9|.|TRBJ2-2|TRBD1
TGTGCCAGCAGCGCAAGGACAGGTCTCACCGGGGAGCTGTTTTTT
CASSARTGLTGELFF
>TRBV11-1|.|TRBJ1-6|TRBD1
TGTGCCAGACGGGACAGGGTCGAGAAAAATAATTCACCCCTCCACTTT
CARRDRVEKNNSPLHF
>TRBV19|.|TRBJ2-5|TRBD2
TGTGCCAGTAGTATAAAAGCGGGGGTTGAGACCCAGTACTTC
CASSIKAGVETQYF
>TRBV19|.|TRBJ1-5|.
TGTGCCAGTACTTTACGGGGGGGGCGCGGGAATAGCAATCAGCCCCAGCATTTT
CASTLRGGRGNSNQPQHF
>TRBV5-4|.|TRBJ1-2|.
TGTGCCAGCAGCTTGGTACCAGGGGATGGCTACACCTTC
CASSLVPGDGYTF
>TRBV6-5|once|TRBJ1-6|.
TGTGCCAGCAGACCAACACAGGGCTTTAATTCACCCCTCCACTTT
CASRPTQGFNSPLHF
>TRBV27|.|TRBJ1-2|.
TGTGCCAGCAGTCACAAGGGGCGTCGGTATGGCTACACCTTC
CASSHKGRRYGYTF
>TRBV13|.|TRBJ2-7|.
TGTGCCAGCAGCCAAACTCCCTACGAGCAGTACTTC
CASSQTPYEQYF